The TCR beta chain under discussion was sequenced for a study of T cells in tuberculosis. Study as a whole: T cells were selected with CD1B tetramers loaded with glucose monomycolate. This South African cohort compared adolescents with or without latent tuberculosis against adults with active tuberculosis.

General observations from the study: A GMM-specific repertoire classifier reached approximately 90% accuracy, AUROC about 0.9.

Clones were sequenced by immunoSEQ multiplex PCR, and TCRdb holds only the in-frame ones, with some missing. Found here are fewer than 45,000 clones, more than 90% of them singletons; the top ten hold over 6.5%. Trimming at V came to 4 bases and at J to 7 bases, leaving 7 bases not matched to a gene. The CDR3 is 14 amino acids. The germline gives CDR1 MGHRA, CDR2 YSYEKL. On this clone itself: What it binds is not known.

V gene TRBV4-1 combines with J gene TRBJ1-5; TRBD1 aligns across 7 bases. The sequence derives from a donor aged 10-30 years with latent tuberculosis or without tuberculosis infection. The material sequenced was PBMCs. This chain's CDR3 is CASSLEGAAQPQHF. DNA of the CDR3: TGCGCCAGCAGCCTAGAGGGGGCAGCGCAGCCCCAGCATTTT.